This TCR beta chain was captured by sequencing in a study of CD8 T cells in ankylosing spondylitis. Broader study findings: Peripheral blood held disease-linked clones only at relatively low frequency, and these were CD8+.

The germline V gene encodes CDR1 DFQATT and CDR2 SNEGSKA (reference sequence). V lost 2 bases and J 1 base, leaving 10 bases between the germline ends. The CDR3 is made up of 14 amino acids. TCRdb redid the calling of the 5' RACE reads with MiXCR, one entry per CDR3 protein. Of nearly 250,000 distinct CDR3 sequences in the sample, under 35% were seen once. Worth noting for this clonotype: Its matching antigen is unknown.

The origin of this receptor is a male donor with ankylosing spondylitis or in good health (not recorded which). The sequencing sample was made of blood, either unsorted or a sorted T cell fraction (not recorded which). This chain links TRBV20-1 with TRBJ2-3, with D perhaps matching TRBD1 (5 bases). This CDR3 reads CSARSSRGTDTQYF. CDR3 sequence (DNA): TGCAGTGCTAGATCCAGCAGGGGCACAGATACGCAGTATTTT.